These 32 T cell receptor beta chains came from one sample sequenced in a study of blood T cell repertoires in COVID-19. This table comes from immunoSEQ multiplex PCR, and its TCRdb copy is limited to in-frame clones, with some not included. The data contain 15,000 or so clones, approximately 86% of them singletons. Source material: peripheral blood. Receptors originate from a human donor in a cohort sampled during active COVID-19.

The CDR3 loop reads CASSSPRGGYTF. The CDR3 DNA follows: TGTGCCAGCAGCTCCCCCCGGGGGGGCTACACCTTC. V usage is TRBV7-2 and J usage is TRBJ1-2, with a tentative D call TRBD1 (5 bases). This CDR3 is 12 amino acids long. Trimming removed 4 bases from V and 8 bases from J, with 11 bases in between. Germline assignment: CDR1 SGHTA and CDR2 FQGNSA.

V and J are TRBV5-6 and TRBJ2-5, with 7 positions matching TRBD2. This CDR3 has 15 amino acids. The V segment lost 4 bases and the J segment 5 bases; nucleotides outside the gene matches: 11. CDR1 is SGHDT, CDR2 YYEEEE, per germline. The CDR3 region has the DNA TGTGCCAGCAGCCACCGCCAACTGGGAGGGGAGACCCAGTACTTC. Amino acid sequence: CASSHRQLGGETQYF.

The CDR3 nucleotides are TGTGCCAGCCATAGAGGGGGGGCCCCAGATACGCAGTATTTT. Its protein is CASHRGGAPDTQYF. This chain connects TRBV5-4 to TRBJ2-3; D may be TRBD2 (7 bases). Per germline, CDR1 SGHNT and CDR2 YYREEE (reference sequence). The CDR3 is 14 residues long. Trimming removed 7 bases from V and 4 bases from J, with 16 bases in between.

The V gene is TRBV3-1 (or the pseudogene TRBV3-2), the J gene TRBJ2-7, with D unclear. The CDR3 contains 12 residues. V dropped 2 bases and J dropped 3 bases, with 5 bases sitting between them. The germline CDR1 and CDR2 sequences are LGHDT and YNNKEL (reference sequence). The CDR3 here is CASSQSGYEQYF. The CDR3 DNA reads TGTGCCAGCAGCCAATCAGGCTACGAGCAGTACTTC.

V and J are TRBV5-4 and TRBJ1-3, with D maybe TRBD1 (5 bases). Trimming left V 3 bases short and J 2 bases short, with 12 bases between. Germline lookup yields CDR1 SGHNT and CDR2 YYREEE (reference sequence). CDR3 length: 15 amino acids. This chain's CDR3 is CASSSLDSAGNTIYF. The CDR3 coding sequence is TGTGCCAGCAGCTCGTTAGACAGTGCTGGAAACACCATATATTTT.

The chain has TRBV29-1 and TRBJ2-7; 7 bases agree with TRBD2. This CDR3 region has 13 residues. CDR1 SQVTM and CDR2 ANQGSEA come from the germline V gene. With V trimmed by 1 base and J by 1 base, 1 base remained unmatched. The CDR3 here is CSVEVGGSYEQYF. CDR3 sequence (DNA): TGCAGCGTTGAAGTCGGGGGGTCCTACGAGCAGTACTTC.

The chain recombines TRBV7-2 with TRBJ2-5, with 7 nucleotides matching TRBD2. The length of the CDR3 is 15 residues. Germline V gene sequence: CDR1 SGHTA, CDR2 FQGNSA. V shed 0 bases, J shed 3 bases, and the junction held 4 bases outside the gene matches. The CDR3 reads CASSLAAGVEETQYF. CDR3 coding DNA: TGTGCCAGCAGCTTAGCGGCGGGGGTGGAAGAGACCCAGTACTTC. The full variable domain, rest sourced from reference TRBV7-2 and TRBJ2-5, is GAGVSQSPSNKVTEKGKDVELRCDPISGHTALYWYRQSLGQGLEFLIYFQGNSAPDKSGLPSDRFSAERTGGSVSTLTIQRTQQEDSAVYLCASSLAAGVEETQYFGPGTRLLVL.

This sequence joins TRBV3-1 (or the pseudogene TRBV3-2) and TRBJ1-2, with D perhaps matching TRBD1 (6 bases). V was shortened by 4 bases and J by 2 bases, with 11 bases between the two germline ends. In germline, CDR1 is LGHDT, CDR2 YNNKEL (reference sequence). The CDR3 covers 14 residues. CDR3 bases: TGTGCCAGCAGCCCCAGGGGTTTCAACTATGGCTACACCTTC. Translation gives CASSPRGFNYGYTF.

V usage is TRBV7-3 and J usage is TRBJ1-1, with D unclear. Germline values: CDR1 SGHTA, CDR2 FQGTGA. The V gene lost 5 bases and the J gene lost 1 base, with 14 bases spanning the gap. The CDR3 length is 15 residues. CDR3 protein: CASSRPRLGNTEAFF. The CDR3 coding sequence is TGTGCCAGCAGCCGACCGAGGTTAGGGAACACTGAAGCTTTCTTT.

The chain joins TRBV5-4 to TRBJ1-2; 9 bases line up with TRBD1. V lost 3 bases to trimming and J lost 6 bases; unmatched junction nucleotides: 9. This CDR3 is built from 15 residues. CDR1 is SGHNT, CDR2 YYREEE, per germline (reference sequence). CDR3 in amino acids: CASSWRGQGYHGYTF. In DNA, the CDR3 is TGTGCCAGCAGCTGGAGGGGACAGGGCTATCATGGCTACACCTTC.

The chain has TRBV7-2 and TRBJ1-2; 7 nucleotides match TRBD1. This CDR3 region has 13 residues. Trimming at V came to 4 bases and at J to 4 bases, leaving 3 bases not matched to a gene. Germline V lookup: CDR1 SGHTA, CDR2 FQGNSA. CDR3 loop: CASSSSGGYGYTF. CDR3 bases: TGTGCCAGCAGCTCATCAGGGGGCTATGGCTACACCTTC.

The chain recombines TRBV2 with TRBJ1-2; tentatively, D is TRBD1 (6 bases). The germline gives CDR1 SNHLY, CDR2 FYNNEI. The CDR3 spans 14 residues. Trimming removed 4 bases at V and 2 bases at J, with 11 bases between. The CDR3 sequence is CASSVQGLNYGYTF. Written as DNA, the CDR3 is TGTGCCAGCAGTGTCCAGGGGCTGAACTATGGCTACACCTTC.

V gene TRBV19 combines with J gene TRBJ1-4; 8 bases match TRBD1. Germline V gives CDR1 LNHDA, CDR2 SQIVND (reference sequence). Trimming at V came to 8 bases and at J to 2 bases, leaving 10 bases not matched to a gene. The CDR3 is 16 amino acids. The CDR3 loop is CASQDRAIMTNEKLFF. CDR3 sequence (DNA): TGTGCCAGTCAGGACAGGGCAATCATGACTAATGAAAAACTGTTTTTT.

The J gene is TRBJ2-7, the V gene TRBV29-1; a possible D gene is TRBD1 (5 bases). This CDR3 has 13 amino acids. V was trimmed by 1 base and J by 7 bases, leaving 14 bases between them. CDR1 and CDR2 (germline): SQVTM, ANQGSEA. This chain's CDR3 is CSVEVQGVGEQYF. CDR3 nucleotides: TGCAGCGTTGAAGTGCAAGGGGTTGGGGAGCAGTACTTC.

This rearrangement joins TRBV5-1 to TRBJ2-2, with 10 bases aligning to TRBD2. This CDR3 region has 17 residues. V dropped 3 bases and J dropped 0; count of bases not matched to a gene: 5. From germline, CDR1 is SGHRS and CDR2 YFSETQ. CDR3 region: CASSWQLAGANTGELFF. As DNA, the CDR3 is TGCGCCAGCAGCTGGCAGCTAGCGGGGGCGAACACCGGGGAGCTGTTTTTT.

The V gene is TRBV4-1, the J gene TRBJ1-2; D is unresolved. V shed 0 bases and J shed 4 bases, with 9 bases lying between them. Germline CDR1 reads MGHRA; CDR2 reads YSYEKL. The CDR3 is 14 residues long. The CDR3 loop is CASSQDRPAYGYTF. The CDR3 nucleotides read TGCGCCAGCAGCCAAGACAGGCCCGCCTATGGCTACACCTTC.

The rearrangement joins TRBV5-1 to TRBJ1-6, with D unclear. Trimming stripped 0 bases from V and 13 bases from J, with 11 bases between. Per germline, CDR1 SGHRS and CDR2 YFSETQ. The CDR3 is made up of 13 amino acids. The CDR3 is CASSLAAGRPLHF. DNA of the CDR3: TGCGCCAGCAGCTTGGCGGCGGGTCGTCCCCTCCACTTT.

The V call is TRBV9, the J call TRBJ2-1; TRBD2 matches at 9 bases. The CDR3 length is 16 residues. Trimming at V came to 2 bases and at J to 4 bases, leaving 7 bases not matched to a gene. Looked up from germline, CDR1 is SGDLS and CDR2 is YYNGEE. The CDR3 nucleotides are TGTGCCAGCAGCGTGGTAGCGGGGGCCTTTTACAATGAGCAGTTCTTC. Its translation is CASSVVAGAFYNEQFF.

The J gene is TRBJ1-1, the V gene TRBV25-1; 7 bases fit TRBD1. This CDR3 contains 15 residues. CDR1 and CDR2 from the germline V gene are MGHDK and SYGVNS. Unmatched junction bases numbered 9, after V lost 3 bases and J lost 5 bases. CDR3 protein: CASSDGRQGGTEAFF. The CDR3 region has the DNA TGTGCCAGCAGTGACGGGAGACAGGGTGGTACTGAAGCTTTCTTT.

V gene TRBV9 combines with J gene TRBJ2-2; tentatively, D is TRBD1 (5 bases). Trimming took off 0 bases at V and 0 bases at J, with 9 bases between the two ends. The CDR3 sequence is 16 residues long. The germline CDR1 and CDR2 sequences are SGDLS and YYNGEE. Here the CDR3 reads CASSVVSRANTGELFF. The CDR3, as DNA: TGTGCCAGCAGCGTAGTGTCCAGGGCGAACACCGGGGAGCTGTTTTTT. Filled out from reference TRBV9 and TRBJ2-2, the complete variable domain reads DSGVTQTPKHLITATGQRVTLRCSPRSGDLSVYWYQQSLDQGLQFLIQYYNGEERAKGNILERFSAQQFPDLHSELNLSSLELGDSALYFCASSVVSRANTGELFFGEGSRLTVL.

This clone was picked up one time. CDR3 in DNA: TGTGCCAGCAGCCAAGTCCGCGGATTCTATGGCTACACCTTC. Its translation: CASSQVRGFYGYTF. The chain links TRBV3-1 (or the pseudogene TRBV3-2) to TRBJ1-2; D remains ambiguous. In germline, CDR1 is LGHDT, CDR2 YNNKEL (reference sequence). V was shortened by 1 base and J by 4 bases, with 10 bases between the two germline ends. This CDR3 spans 14 amino acids.

V usage is TRBV2 and J usage is TRBJ1-1, with D hard to call. V was clipped by 7 bases and J by 5 bases, with 20 bases between them. The CDR3 loop spans 15 amino acids. In germline, CDR1 is SNHLY, CDR2 FYNNEI. CDR3 nucleotides: TGTGCCAGCACTCCACCGGTCAGGTTTAGGACTGAAGCTTTCTTT. It specifies CASTPPVRFRTEAFF.

V is TRBV27 and J is TRBJ2-7; 12 bases fit TRBD2. Trimming at V came to 6 bases and at J to 2 bases, leaving 5 bases not matched to a gene. The CDR3 is 15 residues long. Germline CDR1 MNHEY, CDR2 SMNVEV (reference sequence). As DNA, the CDR3 is TGTGCCAGCAGGGGCTGGACTAGCGGGGCCTACGAGCAGTACTTC. Translation gives CASRGWTSGAYEQYF.

This clone is a singleton in its sample. The chain carries TRBV3-1 (or the pseudogene TRBV3-2) and TRBJ1-2; D is possibly TRBD1 (5 bases). The germline V gene has CDR1 LGHDT and CDR2 YNNKEL (reference sequence). Trimming cost V 1 base and J 4 bases, with 13 bases left between them. The CDR3 runs 15 residues. CDR3 sequence reads: CASSQVLQGGYGYTF. Here the CDR3 DNA reads TGTGCCAGCAGCCAAGTTTTGCAGGGAGGCTATGGCTACACCTTC.

V is TRBV18 and J is TRBJ1-2, with TRBD1 as a possible D gene (5 bases). The CDR3 runs to 14 residues. The V gene's germline CDR1 is KGHSH and CDR2 LQKENI. V was cut by 2 bases and J by 2 bases, with 9 bases left in between. CDR3 DNA: TGTGCCAGCTCACCAATGACAGAGAACTATGGCTACACCTTC. Translating gives CASSPMTENYGYTF.

The chain employs TRBV5-1 and TRBJ2-1, with D possibly TRBD2 on 7 matching bases. V was clipped by 7 bases and J by 3 bases, with 17 bases between them. The CDR3 loop spans 15 amino acids. Germline CDR1 is SGHRS and CDR2 is YFSETQ. The CDR3 DNA is TGCGCCAGCTTTCAAGGGGGGGCGGACTACAATGAGCAGTTCTTC. Its protein is CASFQGGADYNEQFF.

CDR3 sequence reads: CASSNSPETQYF. CDR3 sequence (DNA): TGTGCCAGCAGTAATAGCCCCGAGACCCAGTACTTC. The chain links TRBV2 to TRBJ2-5; D not certain. The CDR3 loop spans 12 amino acids. Germline values: CDR1 SNHLY, CDR2 FYNNEI. V dropped 5 bases and J dropped 5 bases, with 9 bases sitting between them.

The chain carries TRBV2 and TRBJ1-2; possible D gene TRBD1, 5 bases. This CDR3 is built from 13 residues. Germline V gives CDR1 SNHLY, CDR2 FYNNEI. Trimming removed 8 bases from V and 6 bases from J, with 16 bases in between. For the CDR3, the DNA is TGTGCCAGCGGGACTTCAAATCGGCATGGCTACACCTTC. This sequence encodes CASGTSNRHGYTF.

The rearrangement uses TRBV5-1 and TRBJ1-5; D might be TRBD1 (6 bases). The CDR3 length is 15 residues. Trimming took off 6 bases at V and 0 bases at J, with 13 bases between the two ends. Germline CDR1 SGHRS, CDR2 YFSETQ. In DNA form, the CDR3 reads TGCGCCAGCAAAAGGACAGCGGATAGCAATCAGCCCCAGCATTTT. It is translated as CASKRTADSNQPQHF.

V gene TRBV5-6 combines with J gene TRBJ1-2; D is perhaps TRBD1 (6 bases). With 0 bases removed from V and 2 bases from J, the gap between germline ends came to 8 bases. This CDR3 contains 14 residues. The germline V gene encodes CDR1 SGHDT and CDR2 YYEEEE. The CDR3 sequence is CASSLAGANYGYTF. In DNA form, the CDR3 reads TGTGCCAGCAGCTTGGCAGGGGCCAACTATGGCTACACCTTC.

This clone was observed a handful of times. The chain joins TRBV5-1 to TRBJ1-1, with a tentative D call TRBD1 (5 bases). Looked up from germline, CDR1 is SGHRS and CDR2 is YFSETQ. The CDR3 spans 13 residues. The V end lost 5 bases, the J end lost 2 bases, and 10 bases lay between the germline ends. This chain's CDR3 is CASRPDRNTEAFF. CDR3 in DNA: TGCGCCAGCAGACCTGACAGAAACACTGAAGCTTTCTTT.

V gene TRBV20-1 combines with J gene TRBJ2-5; 7 bases are a match to TRBD1. Germline CDR1 and CDR2: DFQATT and SNEGSKA (reference sequence). The junction had 3 bases not matched to a gene; V was cut back by 6 bases and J by 5 bases. The CDR3 is made up of 11 amino acids. The CDR3 here is CSAHRGETQYF. CDR3 DNA sequence: TGCAGTGCCCACAGGGGCGAGACCCAGTACTTC.